One sample yielded the 5 T cell receptor beta chains listed below, sequenced in a study of neurological immune-mediated disorders. TCRdb re-called the 5' RACE reads with MiXCR, one entry per CDR3 protein. The sample carries tens of thousands of distinct CDR3 sequences, less than 4.5% recorded once. Sequences were obtained from PBMCs. These receptors were obtained from a man aged 25 to 45 with multiple sclerosis.

This clonotype was recorded many times. The gene calls are TRBV20-1 and TRBJ2-2; D gene ambiguous. Germline loops: CDR1 DFQATT, CDR2 SNEGSKA (reference sequence). The CDR3 consists of 11 residues. V lost 3 bases and J 8 bases, leaving 7 bases between the germline ends. CDR3 nucleotide sequence: TGCAGTGCTAGTCTGGCTGGGGAGCTGTTTTTT. Translating it yields CSASLAGELFF.

This clonotype occurred many times. The chain is built from TRBV27 and TRBJ1-1; no firm D call. From germline, CDR1 is MNHEY and CDR2 SMNVEV (reference sequence). CDR3 length: 13 residues. The V end was cut by 0 bases, the J end by 1 base, with 3 bases between. DNA of the CDR3: TGTGCCAGCAGTTTATCATGGAACACTGAAGCTTTCTTT. Protein: CASSLSWNTEAFF.

There are many counts of this clonotype. V and J are TRBV5-1 and TRBJ1-1; weak D call: TRBD1 (5 bases). The CDR3 is 11 amino acids. Trimming took 6 bases from V and 4 from J, leaving 7 bases between them. Germline CDR1 reads SGHRS; CDR2 reads YFSETQ. The DNA of the CDR3 is TGCGCCAGCAAGGGGTTCACTGAAGCTTTCTTT. Protein product: CASKGFTEAFF.

In its sample, this clonotype was seen a few times. This chain's CDR3 is CSAMTSGRVQEQYF. The CDR3 bases are TGCAGTGCCATGACTAGCGGGAGGGTCCAAGAGCAGTACTTC. V and J are TRBV20-1 and TRBJ2-7; TRBD2 agrees at 14 bases. After removal of 6 bases from V and 7 bases from J, the junction contained 8 bases not matched to a gene. This CDR3 is 14 amino acids long. Germline CDR1 and CDR2: DFQATT and SNEGSKA (reference sequence).

The sample holds many counts of this clonotype. The CDR3 spells CATSGPARMNTEAFF. CDR3 DNA sequence: TGTGCCACCAGTGGCCCGGCTCGGATGAACACTGAAGCTTTCTTT. The V and J genes are TRBV24-1 and TRBJ1-1; unclear D gene. The CDR3 runs 15 residues. V dropped 5 bases and J dropped 0 bases, with 12 bases sitting between them. Germline V gene sequence: CDR1 KGHDR, CDR2 SFDVKD.